This T cell receptor (beta chain) is drawn from a study of post-analysis software for immune sequencing data. Every TCR beta cDNA library bore unique molecular identifiers. TCRdb recomputed calls from the PCR reads with MiXCR, one row per CDR3 protein. The repertoire holds approximately 570,000 distinct CDR3 sequences, with roughly 47% as singletons. Note on this clonotype: Its antigen is currently unknown.

Study-wide results and limits: When patients were compared with controls, 4 or 5 TRBV segments were more frequent, TRBV5-6, TRBV5-1 and TRBV20-1 among them. Same-batch preparations were strongly co-clustered by F measure.

The CDR3 is 14 residues long. V lost 6 bases, J lost 1 base, and 13 bases lay in between. Looked up from germline, CDR1 is MNHEY and CDR2 is SVGEGT. The chain has TRBV6-2 or TRBV6-3 and TRBJ2-7; a weak D match, TRBD1 (5 bases). The clonotype comes from a girl between 10 and 17 years old with multiple sclerosis. Sample: blood. The CDR3 DNA sequence: TGTGCCAGCAGGAACGACCCAGGGTCCTACGAGCAGTACTTC. Translated, it gives CASRNDPGSYEQYF.